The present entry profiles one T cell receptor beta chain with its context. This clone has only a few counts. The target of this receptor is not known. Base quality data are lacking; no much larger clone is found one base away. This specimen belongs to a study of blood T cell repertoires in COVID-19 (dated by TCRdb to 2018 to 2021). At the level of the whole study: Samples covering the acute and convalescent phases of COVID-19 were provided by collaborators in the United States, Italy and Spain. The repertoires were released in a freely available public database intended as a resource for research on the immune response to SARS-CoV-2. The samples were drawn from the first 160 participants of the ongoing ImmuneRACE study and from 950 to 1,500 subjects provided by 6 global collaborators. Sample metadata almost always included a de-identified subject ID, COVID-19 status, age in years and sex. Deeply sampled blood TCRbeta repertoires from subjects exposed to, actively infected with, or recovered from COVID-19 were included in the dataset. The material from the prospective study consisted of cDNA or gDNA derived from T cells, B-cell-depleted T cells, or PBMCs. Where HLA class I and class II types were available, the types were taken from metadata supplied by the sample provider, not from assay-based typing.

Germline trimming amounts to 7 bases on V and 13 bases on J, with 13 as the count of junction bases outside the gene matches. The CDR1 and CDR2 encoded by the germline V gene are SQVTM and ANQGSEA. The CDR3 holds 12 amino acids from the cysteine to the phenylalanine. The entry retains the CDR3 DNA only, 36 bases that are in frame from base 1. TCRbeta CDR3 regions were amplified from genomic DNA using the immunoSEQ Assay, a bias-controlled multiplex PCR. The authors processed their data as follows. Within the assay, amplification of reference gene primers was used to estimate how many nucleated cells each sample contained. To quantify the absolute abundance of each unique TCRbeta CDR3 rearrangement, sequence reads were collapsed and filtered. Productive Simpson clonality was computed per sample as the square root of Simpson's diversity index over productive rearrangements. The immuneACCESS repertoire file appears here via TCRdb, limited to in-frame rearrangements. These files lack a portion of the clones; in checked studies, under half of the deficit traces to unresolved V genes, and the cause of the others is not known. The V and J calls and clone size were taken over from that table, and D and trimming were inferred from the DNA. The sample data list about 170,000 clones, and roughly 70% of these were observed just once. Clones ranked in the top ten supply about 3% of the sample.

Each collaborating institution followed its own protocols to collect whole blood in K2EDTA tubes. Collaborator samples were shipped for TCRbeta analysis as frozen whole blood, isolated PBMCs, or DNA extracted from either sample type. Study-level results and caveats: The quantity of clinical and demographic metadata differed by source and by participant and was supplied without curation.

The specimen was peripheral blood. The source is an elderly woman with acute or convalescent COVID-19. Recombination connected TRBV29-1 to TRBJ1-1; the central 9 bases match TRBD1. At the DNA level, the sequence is TGCAGCGCCGGGGACAGGGCGAAGTTGGGTTTCTTT. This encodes CSAGDRAKLGFF.